This TCR beta chain was recovered during a study of tumor and adjacent non-tumor tissue in lung cancer. TCRbeta libraries were built with three rounds of nested PCR, modified from ARM-PCR. TCRdb passed the multiplex PCR reads through MiXCR, listing each CDR3 protein once. The data hold 100,000 to 120,000 distinct CDR3 sequences, with approximately 87% observed a single time. Study results and limitations: In normal lung, the top 100 clones were significantly more dominant than in tumor.

On this clonotype: Antigen specificity is unknown.

This sample's RNA came from whole unsorted tissue. The source material was lung tumor tissue. This sequence originates from a man aged 70 or older with non-small cell lung cancer.

The CDR3 spells CASSHRSPQTDTQYF. CDR3 bases: TGTGCCAGCAGTCACCGGTCCCCACAGACAGATACGCAGTATTTT. The rearrangement uses TRBV6-2 or TRBV6-3 and TRBJ2-3, with unresolved D. Trimming removed 5 bases from V and 3 bases from J, with 15 bases in between. Germline lookup yields CDR1 MNHEY and CDR2 SVGEGT. The CDR3 totals 15 residues.